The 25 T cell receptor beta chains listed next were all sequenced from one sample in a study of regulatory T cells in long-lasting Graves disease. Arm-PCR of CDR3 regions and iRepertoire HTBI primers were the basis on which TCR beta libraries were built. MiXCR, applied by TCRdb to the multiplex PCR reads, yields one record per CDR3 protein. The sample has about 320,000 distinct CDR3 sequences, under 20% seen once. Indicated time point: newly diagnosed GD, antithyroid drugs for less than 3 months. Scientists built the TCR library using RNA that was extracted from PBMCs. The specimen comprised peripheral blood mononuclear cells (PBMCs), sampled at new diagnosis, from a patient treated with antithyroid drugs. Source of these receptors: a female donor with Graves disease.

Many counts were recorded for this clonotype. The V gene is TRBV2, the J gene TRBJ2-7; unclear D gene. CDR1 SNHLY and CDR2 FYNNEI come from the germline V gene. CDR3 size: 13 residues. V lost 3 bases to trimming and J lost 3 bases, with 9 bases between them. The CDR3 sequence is CASSDYRVYEQYF. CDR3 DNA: TGTGCCAGCAGTGACTACAGAGTCTACGAGCAGTACTTC.

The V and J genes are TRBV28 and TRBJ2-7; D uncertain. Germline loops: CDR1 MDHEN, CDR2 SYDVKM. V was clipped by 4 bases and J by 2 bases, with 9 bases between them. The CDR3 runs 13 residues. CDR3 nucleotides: TGTGCCAGCAGTTCGATTATAACCTACGAGCAGTACTTC. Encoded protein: CASSSIITYEQYF.

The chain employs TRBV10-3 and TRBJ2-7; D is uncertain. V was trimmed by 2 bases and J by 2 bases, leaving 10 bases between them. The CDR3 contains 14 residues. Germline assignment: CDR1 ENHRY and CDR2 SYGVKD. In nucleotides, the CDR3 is TGTGCCATCAGTGAGGCCGGTTTCCCCTACGAGCAGTACTTC. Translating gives CAISEAGFPYEQYF.

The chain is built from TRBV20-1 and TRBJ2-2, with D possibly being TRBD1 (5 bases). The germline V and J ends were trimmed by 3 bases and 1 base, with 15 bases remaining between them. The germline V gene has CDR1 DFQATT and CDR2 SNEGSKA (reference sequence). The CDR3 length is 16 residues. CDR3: CSARRQGIVNTGELFF. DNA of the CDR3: TGCAGTGCTAGGCGGCAGGGAATCGTGAACACCGGGGAGCTGTTTTTT.

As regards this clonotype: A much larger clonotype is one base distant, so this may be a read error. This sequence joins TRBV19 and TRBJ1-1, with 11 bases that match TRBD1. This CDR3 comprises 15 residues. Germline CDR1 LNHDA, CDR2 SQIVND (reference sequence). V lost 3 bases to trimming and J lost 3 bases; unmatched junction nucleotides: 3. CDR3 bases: TGTGCCAGTAGTATCCGGGGACAGGGGGACACTGAAGCTTTCTTT. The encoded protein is CASSIRGQGDTEAFF.

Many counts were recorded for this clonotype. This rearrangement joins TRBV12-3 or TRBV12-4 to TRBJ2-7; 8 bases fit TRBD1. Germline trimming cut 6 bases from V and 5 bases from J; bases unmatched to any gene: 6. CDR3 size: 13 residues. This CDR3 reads CASSGQGFDEQYF. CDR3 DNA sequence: TGTGCCAGCAGCGGACAGGGTTTCGACGAGCAGTACTTC.

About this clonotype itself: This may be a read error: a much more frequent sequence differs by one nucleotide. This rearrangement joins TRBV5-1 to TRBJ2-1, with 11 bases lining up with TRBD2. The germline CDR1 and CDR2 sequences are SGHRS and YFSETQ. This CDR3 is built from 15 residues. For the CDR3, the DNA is TGCGCCAGCAGCGCACTAGCGGGGGACTACAATGAGAAGTTCTTC. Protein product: CASSALAGDYNEKFF.

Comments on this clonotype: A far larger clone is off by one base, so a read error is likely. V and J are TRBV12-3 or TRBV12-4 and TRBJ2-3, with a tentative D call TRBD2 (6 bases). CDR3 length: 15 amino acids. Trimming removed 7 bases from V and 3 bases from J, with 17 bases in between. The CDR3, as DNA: TGTGCCAGCAAGGGAACGCGGGGAGTAACAGATACGCAGTATTTT. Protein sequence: CASKGTRGVTDTQYF.

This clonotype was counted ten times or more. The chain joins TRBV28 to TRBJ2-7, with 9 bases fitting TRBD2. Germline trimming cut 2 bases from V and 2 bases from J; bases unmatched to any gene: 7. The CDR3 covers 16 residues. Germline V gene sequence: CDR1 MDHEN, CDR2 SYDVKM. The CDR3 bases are TGTGCCAGCAGTTTAAGGACTGCTAGCGGGACCTACGAGCAGTACTTC. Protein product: CASSLRTASGTYEQYF.

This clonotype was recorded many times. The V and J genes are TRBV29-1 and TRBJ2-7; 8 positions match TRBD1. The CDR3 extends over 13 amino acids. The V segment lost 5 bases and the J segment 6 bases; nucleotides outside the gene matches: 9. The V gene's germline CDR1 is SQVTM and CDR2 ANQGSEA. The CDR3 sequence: CSVRQGASAEQYF. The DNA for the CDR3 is TGCAGCGTTCGGCAGGGGGCTTCGGCCGAGCAGTACTTC.

This chain's CDR3 is CAIGGPPGQGSGELFF. Here the CDR3 DNA reads TGTGCCATCGGAGGCCCCCCGGGACAGGGGTCCGGGGAGCTGTTTTTT. V and J are TRBV10-3 and TRBJ2-2, with TRBD1 identical over 10 bases. Germline V gives CDR1 ENHRY, CDR2 SYGVKD. The CDR3 covers 16 residues. J lost 6 bases, V lost 8 bases, and 12 bases had no gene match.

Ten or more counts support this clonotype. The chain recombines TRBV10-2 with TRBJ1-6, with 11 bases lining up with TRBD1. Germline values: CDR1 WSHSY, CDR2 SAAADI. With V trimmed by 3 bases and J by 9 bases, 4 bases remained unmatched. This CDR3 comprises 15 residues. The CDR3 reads CASSDEGQGVSPLHF. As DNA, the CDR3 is TGCGCCAGCAGTGATGAGGGACAGGGGGTTTCACCCCTCCACTTT.

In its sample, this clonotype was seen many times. The CDR3 region is CSARDGVGEQYF. The CDR3 nucleotides are TGCAGTGCTAGAGATGGGGTGGGCGAGCAGTACTTC. The V and J genes are TRBV20-1 and TRBJ2-7, with no clear D. V was clipped by 0 bases and J by 6 bases, with 9 bases between them. The CDR3 spans 12 residues. From germline, CDR1 is DFQATT and CDR2 SNEGSKA (reference sequence).

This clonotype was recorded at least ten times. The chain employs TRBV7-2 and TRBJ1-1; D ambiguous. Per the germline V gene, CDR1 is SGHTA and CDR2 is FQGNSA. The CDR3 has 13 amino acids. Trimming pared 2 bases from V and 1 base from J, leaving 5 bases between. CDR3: CASSLPGNTEAFF. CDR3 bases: TGTGCCAGCAGCTTACCAGGGAACACTGAAGCTTTCTTT.

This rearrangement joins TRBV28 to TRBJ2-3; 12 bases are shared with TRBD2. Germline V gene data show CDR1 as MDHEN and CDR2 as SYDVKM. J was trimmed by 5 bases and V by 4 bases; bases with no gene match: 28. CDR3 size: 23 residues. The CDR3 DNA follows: TGTGCCAGCAGTTACCCGGCGGGACAGGGATTGTCTAGCGGGAGGGCCGTCGTAGATACGCAGTATTTT. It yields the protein CASSYPAGQGLSSGRAVVDTQYF.

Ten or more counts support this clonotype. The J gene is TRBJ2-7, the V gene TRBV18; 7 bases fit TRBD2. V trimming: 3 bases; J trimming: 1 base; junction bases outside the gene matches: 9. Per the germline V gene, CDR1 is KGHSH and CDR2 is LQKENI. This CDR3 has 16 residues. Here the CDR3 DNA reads TGTGCCAGCTCACCTATTCAAGGGCGGGAGTCCTACGAGCAGTACTTC. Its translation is CASSPIQGRESYEQYF.

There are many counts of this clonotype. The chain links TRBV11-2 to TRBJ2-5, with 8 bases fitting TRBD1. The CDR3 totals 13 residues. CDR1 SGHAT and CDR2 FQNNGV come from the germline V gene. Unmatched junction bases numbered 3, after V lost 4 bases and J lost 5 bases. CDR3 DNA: TGTGCCAGCAGCTCATGGACAGGGGAGACCCAGTACTTC. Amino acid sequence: CASSSWTGETQYF.

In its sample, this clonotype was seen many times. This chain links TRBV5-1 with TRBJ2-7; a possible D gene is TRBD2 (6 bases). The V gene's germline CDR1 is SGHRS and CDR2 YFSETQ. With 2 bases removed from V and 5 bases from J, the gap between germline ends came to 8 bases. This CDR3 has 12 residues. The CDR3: CASSFERDEQYF. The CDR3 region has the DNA TGCGCCAGCAGCTTTGAGCGGGACGAGCAGTACTTC.

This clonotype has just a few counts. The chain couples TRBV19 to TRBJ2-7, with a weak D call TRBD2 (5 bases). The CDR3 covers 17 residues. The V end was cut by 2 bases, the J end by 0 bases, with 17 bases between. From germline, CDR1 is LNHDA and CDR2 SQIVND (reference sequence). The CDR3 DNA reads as TGTGCCAGTAGTATAATAGAGGGTTTTCGGAGCTCCTACGAGCAGTACTTC. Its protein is CASSIIEGFRSSYEQYF.

CDR3 in DNA: TGTGCCAGCAGTGAATTGGGGGGGGAGGGCCTCGAGGATACGCAGTATTTT. Protein product: CASSELGGEGLEDTQYF. This rearrangement joins TRBV6-1 to TRBJ2-3; 7 bases agree with TRBD2. The CDR3 spans 17 residues. Losses at the gene ends were 2 bases for V and 6 bases for J; bases not matched to a gene: 14. Germline V gives CDR1 MNHNS, CDR2 SASEGT.

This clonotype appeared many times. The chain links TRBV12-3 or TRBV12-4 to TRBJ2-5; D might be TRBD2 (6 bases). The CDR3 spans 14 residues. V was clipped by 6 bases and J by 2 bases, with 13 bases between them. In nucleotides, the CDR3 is TGTGCCAGCAGCCACTCTGCGGGGCAAGAGACCCAGTACTTC. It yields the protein CASSHSAGQETQYF.

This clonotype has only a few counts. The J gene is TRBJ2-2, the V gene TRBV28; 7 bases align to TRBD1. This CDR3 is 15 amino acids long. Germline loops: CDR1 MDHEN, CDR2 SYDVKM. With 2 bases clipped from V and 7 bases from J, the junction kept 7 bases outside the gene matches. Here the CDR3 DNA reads TGTGCCAGCAGTTTAGCGACAGGGAAAATCGGGGAGCTGTTTTTT. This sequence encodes CASSLATGKIGELFF.

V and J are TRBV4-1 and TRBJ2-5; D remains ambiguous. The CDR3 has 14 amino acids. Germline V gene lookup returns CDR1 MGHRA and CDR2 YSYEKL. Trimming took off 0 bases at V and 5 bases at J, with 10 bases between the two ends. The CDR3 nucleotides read TGCGCCAGCAGCCAAGATGTAATGCGGGAGACCCAGTACTTC. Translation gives CASSQDVMRETQYF.

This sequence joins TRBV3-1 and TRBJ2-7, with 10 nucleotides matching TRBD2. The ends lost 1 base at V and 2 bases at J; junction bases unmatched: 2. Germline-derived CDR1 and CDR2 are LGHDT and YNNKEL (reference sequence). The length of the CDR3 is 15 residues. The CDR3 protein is CASSQGAGGAYEQYF. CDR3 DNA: TGTGCCAGCAGCCAAGGAGCGGGAGGGGCCTACGAGCAGTACTTC.

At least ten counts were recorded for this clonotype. In DNA, the CDR3 is TGTGCCAGTGGGGGACTAGCTTACAATGAGCAGTTCTTC. Residues: CASGGLAYNEQFF. The gene calls are TRBV28 and TRBJ2-1, with 9 bases lining up with TRBD2. Trimming removed 9 bases from V and 4 bases from J; junction bases left unmatched: 4. CDR3 size: 13 residues. CDR1 is MDHEN, CDR2 SYDVKM, per germline.